This T cell receptor beta chain was observed in a study of cytomegalovirus exposure and HLA in healthy donors. Only in-frame clones appear in the TCRdb table, and some are missing; sequencing was by immunoSEQ multiplex PCR. Of about 150,000 clones in the sample, roughly nine tenths are singletons; the top ten hold 3% to 3.5%. The CDR3 has 14 amino acids. Germline CDR1 and CDR2: SGDLS and YYNGEE. V shed 4 bases, J shed 1 base, and the junction held 4 bases outside the gene matches. Sequenced input: PBMCs. The J gene is TRBJ1-1, the V gene TRBV9; 7 bases fit TRBD1. The sequence came from a woman between 18 and 29 years old in good health and CMV-seropositive. The CDR3 nucleotides are TGTGCCAGCAGCCTTGGACAGGCGAACACTGAAGCTTTCTTT. It encodes CASSLGQANTEAFF.